This T cell receptor (beta chain) was captured in a study of early T cells in non-severe SARS-CoV-2 infection. Study at large: Sequencing of bulk RNA from unsorted whole blood was done, without chain pairing.

This clonotype was seen a handful of times. The V gene end was trimmed by 5 bases and the J gene end by 10 bases; junction bases not matched to a gene: 8. The V gene's germline CDR1 is SGHTA and CDR2 FQGTGA. The CDR3 runs to 14 residues. The protocol attached unique molecular identifiers to individual cDNA molecules. From the 5' RACE reads, TCRdb called clonotypes with MiXCR, one entry per CDR3 protein. There are roughly 47,000 distinct CDR3 sequences in the sample; 5.5% to 8% occur only once, and about 3% lies in the top ten. The TCR was taken from an adult who was a healthcare worker with PCR-confirmed SARS-CoV-2 infection or an uninfected control (not recorded which). The specimen was whole blood, collected at baseline. The V call is TRBV7-3, the J call TRBJ2-3, with 11 bases matching TRBD2. CDR3 nucleotide sequence: TGTGCCAGCAGCCTCGGGGGACTAGCGGCTTCGCAGTATTTT. Translating it yields CASSLGGLAASQYF.